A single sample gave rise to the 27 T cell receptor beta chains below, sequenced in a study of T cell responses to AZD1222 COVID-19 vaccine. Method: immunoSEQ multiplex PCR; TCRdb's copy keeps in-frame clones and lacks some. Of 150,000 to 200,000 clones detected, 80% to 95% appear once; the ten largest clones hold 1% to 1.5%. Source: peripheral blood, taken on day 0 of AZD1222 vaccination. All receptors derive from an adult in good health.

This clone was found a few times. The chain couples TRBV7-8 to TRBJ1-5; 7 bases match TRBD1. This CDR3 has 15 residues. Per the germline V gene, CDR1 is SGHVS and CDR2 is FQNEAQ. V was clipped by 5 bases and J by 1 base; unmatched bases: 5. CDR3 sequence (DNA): TGTGCCAGCAGCCGAGGGGGCCGGAGCAATCAGCCCCAGCATTTT. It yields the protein CASSRGGRSNQPQHF.

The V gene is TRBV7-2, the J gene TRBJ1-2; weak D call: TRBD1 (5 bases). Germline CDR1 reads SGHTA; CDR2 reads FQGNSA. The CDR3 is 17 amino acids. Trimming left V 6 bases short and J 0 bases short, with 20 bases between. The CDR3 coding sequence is TGTGCCAGCAGTCTAAGGGGCCCAGCGGAAGCTAACTATGGCTACACCTTC. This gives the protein CASSLRGPAEANYGYTF. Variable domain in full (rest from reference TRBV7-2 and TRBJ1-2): GAGVSQSPSNKVTEKGKDVELRCDPISGHTALYWYRQSLGQGLEFLIYFQGNSAPDKSGLPSDRFSAERTGGSVSTLTIQRTQQEDSAVYLCASSLRGPAEANYGYTFGSGTRLTVV.

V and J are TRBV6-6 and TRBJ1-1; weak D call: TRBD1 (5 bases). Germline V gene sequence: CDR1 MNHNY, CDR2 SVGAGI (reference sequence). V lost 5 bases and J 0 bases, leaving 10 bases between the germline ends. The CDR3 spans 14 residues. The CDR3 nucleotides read TGTGCCAGCAGTCCGGACATGATGAACACTGAAGCTTTCTTT. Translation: CASSPDMMNTEAFF.

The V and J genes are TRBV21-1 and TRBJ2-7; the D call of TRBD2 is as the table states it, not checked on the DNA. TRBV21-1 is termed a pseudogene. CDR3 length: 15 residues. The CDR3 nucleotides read TGTGCCAGCAGCAAGGAGCCCCGGGACTCCTACGAGCAGTACTTC. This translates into CASSKEPRDSYEQYF.

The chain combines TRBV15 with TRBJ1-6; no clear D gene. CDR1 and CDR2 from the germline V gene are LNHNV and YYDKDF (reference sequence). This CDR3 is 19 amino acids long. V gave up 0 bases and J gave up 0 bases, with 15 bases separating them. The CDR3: CATSRDSEALSSYNSPLHF. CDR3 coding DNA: TGTGCCACCAGCAGAGATAGTGAAGCCTTGAGCTCCTATAATTCACCCCTCCACTTT.

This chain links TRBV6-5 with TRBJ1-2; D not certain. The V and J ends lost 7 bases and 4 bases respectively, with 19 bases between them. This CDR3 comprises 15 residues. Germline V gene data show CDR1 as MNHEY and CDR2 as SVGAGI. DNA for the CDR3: TGTGCCAGCACCAAACTCGACGGCTCGGGCTATGGCTACACCTTC. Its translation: CASTKLDGSGYGYTF.

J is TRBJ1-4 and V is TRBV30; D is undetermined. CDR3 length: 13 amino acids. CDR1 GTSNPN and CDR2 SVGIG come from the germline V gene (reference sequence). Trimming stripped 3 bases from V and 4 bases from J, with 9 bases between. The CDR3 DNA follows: TGTGCCTGGAGAGCAGGTGGTAATGAAAAACTGTTTTTT. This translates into CAWRAGGNEKLFF.

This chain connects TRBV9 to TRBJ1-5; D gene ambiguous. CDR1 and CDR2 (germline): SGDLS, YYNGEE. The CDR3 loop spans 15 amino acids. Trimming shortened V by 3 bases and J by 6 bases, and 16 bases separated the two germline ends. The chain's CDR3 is CASSASGSPAQPQHF. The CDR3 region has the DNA TGTGCCAGCAGCGCTTCCGGGAGCCCGGCTCAGCCCCAGCATTTT.

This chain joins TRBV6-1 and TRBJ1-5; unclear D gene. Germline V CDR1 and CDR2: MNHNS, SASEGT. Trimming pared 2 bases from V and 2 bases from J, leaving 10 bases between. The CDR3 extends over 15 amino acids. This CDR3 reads CASSERAVGNQPQHF. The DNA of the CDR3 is TGTGCCAGCAGTGAAAGGGCGGTTGGCAATCAGCCCCAGCATTTT.

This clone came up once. CDR3 residues: CASSSGQGAWAFF. The CDR3 DNA follows: TGTGCCAGCAGCTCCGGACAGGGGGCGTGGGCTTTCTTT. The chain links TRBV5-4 to TRBJ1-1, with 11 positions matching TRBD1. From germline, CDR1 is SGHNT and CDR2 YYREEE (reference sequence). The CDR3 extends over 13 amino acids. V lost 3 bases to trimming and J lost 11 bases; unmatched junction nucleotides: 6. Together with reference TRBV5-4 and TRBJ1-1, the CDR3 gives the full variable domain: ETGVTQSPTHLIKTRGQQVTLRCSSQSGHNTVSWYQQALGQGPQFIFQYYREEENGRGNFPPRFSGLQFPNYSSELNVNALELDDSALYLCASSSGQGAWAFFGQGTRLTVV.

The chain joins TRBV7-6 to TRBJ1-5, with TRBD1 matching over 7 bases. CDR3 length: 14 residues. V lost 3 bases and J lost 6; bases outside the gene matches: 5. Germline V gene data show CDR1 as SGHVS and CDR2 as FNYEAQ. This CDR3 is CASSFEGGGQPQHF. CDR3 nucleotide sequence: TGTGCCAGCAGCTTTGAAGGGGGCGGTCAGCCCCAGCATTTT.

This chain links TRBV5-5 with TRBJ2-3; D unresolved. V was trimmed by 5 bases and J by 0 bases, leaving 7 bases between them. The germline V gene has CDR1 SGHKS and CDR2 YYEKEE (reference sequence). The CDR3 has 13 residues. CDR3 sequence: CASRVGSTDTQYF. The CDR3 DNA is TGTGCCAGCAGGGTCGGGAGCACAGATACGCAGTATTTT.

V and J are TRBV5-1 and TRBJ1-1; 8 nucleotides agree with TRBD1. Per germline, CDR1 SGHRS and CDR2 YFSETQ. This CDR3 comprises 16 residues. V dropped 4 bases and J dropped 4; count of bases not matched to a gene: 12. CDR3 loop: CASSPGQGGSGTEAFF. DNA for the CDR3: TGCGCCAGCAGCCCTGGACAGGGCGGGTCGGGCACTGAAGCTTTCTTT.

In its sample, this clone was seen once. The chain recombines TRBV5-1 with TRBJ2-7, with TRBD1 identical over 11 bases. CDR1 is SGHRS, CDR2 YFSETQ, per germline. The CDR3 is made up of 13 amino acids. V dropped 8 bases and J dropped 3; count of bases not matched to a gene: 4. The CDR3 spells CASTGTGGYEQYF. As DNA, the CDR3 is TGCGCCAGTACCGGGACAGGGGGCTACGAGCAGTACTTC.

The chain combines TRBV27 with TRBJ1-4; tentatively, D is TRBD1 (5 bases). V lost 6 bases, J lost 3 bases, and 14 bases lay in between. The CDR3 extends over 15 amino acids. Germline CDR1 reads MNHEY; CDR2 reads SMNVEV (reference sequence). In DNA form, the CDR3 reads TGTGCCAGCAGACGAAAGACAGCTCCTAATGAAAAACTGTTTTTT. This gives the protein CASRRKTAPNEKLFF.

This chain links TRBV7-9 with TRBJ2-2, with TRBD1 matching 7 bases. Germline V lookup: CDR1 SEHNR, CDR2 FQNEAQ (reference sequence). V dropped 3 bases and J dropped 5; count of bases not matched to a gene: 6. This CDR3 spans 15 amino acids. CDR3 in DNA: TGTGCCAGCAGCTTTCACAGGGGACCTACCGGGGAGCTGTTTTTT. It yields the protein CASSFHRGPTGELFF. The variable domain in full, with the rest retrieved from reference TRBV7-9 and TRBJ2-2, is DTGVSQNPRHKITKRGQNVTFRCDPISEHNRLYWYRQTLGQGPEFLTYFQNEAQLEKSRLLSDRFSAERPKGSFSTLEIQRTEQGDSAMYLCASSFHRGPTGELFFGEGSRLTVL.

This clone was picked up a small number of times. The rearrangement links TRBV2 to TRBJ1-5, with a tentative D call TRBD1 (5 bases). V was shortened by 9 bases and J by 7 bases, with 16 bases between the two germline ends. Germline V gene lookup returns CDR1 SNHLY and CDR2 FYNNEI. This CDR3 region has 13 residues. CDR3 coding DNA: TGTGCCAGTAAAGAGGGGTTTCGACAGCCCCAGCATTTT. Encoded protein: CASKEGFRQPQHF.

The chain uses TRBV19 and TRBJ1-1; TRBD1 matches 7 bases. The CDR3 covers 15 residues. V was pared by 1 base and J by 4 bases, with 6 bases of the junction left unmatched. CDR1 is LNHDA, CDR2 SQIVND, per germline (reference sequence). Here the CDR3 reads CASSIAGGAGTEAFF. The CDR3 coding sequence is TGTGCCAGTAGTATAGCAGGGGGGGCTGGCACTGAAGCTTTCTTT.

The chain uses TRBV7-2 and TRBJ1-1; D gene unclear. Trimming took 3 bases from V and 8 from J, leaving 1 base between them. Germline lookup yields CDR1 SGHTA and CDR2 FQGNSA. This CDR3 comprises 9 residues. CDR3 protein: CASSFEAFF. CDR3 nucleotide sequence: TGTGCCAGCAGCTTCGAAGCTTTCTTT.

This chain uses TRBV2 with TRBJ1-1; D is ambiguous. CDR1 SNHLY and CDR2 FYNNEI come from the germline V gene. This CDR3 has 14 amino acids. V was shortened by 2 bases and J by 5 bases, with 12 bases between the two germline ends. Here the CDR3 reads CASSEQGLGTEAFF. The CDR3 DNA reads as TGTGCCAGCAGTGAACAAGGACTGGGTACTGAAGCTTTCTTT.

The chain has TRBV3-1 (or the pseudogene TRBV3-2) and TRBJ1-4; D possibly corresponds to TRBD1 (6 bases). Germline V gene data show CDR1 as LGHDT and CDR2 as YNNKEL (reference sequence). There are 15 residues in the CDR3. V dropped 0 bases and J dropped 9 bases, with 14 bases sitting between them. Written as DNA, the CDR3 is TGTGCCAGCAGCCAAGACAAGGGGGGGGAAAAAAAACTGTTTTTT. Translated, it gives CASSQDKGGEKKLFF.

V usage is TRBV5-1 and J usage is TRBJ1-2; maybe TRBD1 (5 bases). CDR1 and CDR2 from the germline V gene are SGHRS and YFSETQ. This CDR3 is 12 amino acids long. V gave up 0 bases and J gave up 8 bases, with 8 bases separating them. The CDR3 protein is CASSLEGVGYTF. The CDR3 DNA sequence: TGCGCCAGCAGCTTGGAAGGGGTCGGCTACACCTTC.

The CDR3, as DNA: TGTGCCAGTAGTATAGTGCGGCGTGGAAATTCACCCCTCCACTTT. Protein product: CASSIVRRGNSPLHF. The chain links TRBV19 to TRBJ1-6, with unresolved D. This CDR3 is built from 15 residues. The V gene lost 1 base and the J gene lost 7 bases, with 11 bases spanning the gap. The germline V gene has CDR1 LNHDA and CDR2 SQIVND (reference sequence).

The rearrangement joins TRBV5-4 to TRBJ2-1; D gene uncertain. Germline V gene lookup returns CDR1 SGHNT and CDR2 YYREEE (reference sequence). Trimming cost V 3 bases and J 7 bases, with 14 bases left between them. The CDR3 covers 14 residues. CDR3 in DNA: TGTGCCAGCAGCTCACCTGGACCTGTAAATGAGCAGTTCTTC. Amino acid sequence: CASSSPGPVNEQFF.

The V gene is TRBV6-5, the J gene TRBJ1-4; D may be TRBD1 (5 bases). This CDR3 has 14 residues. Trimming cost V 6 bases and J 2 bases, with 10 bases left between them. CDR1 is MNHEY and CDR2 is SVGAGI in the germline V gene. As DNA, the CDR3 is TGTGCCAGCAGGCTGGCAGGGACTAATGAAAAACTGTTTTTT. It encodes CASRLAGTNEKLFF.

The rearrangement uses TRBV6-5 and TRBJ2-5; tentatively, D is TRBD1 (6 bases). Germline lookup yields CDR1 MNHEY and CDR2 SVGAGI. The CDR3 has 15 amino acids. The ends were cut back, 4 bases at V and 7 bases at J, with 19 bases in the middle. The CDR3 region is CASSSSIGRGVTQYF. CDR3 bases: TGTGCCAGCAGTTCCTCCATCGGCAGGGGAGTGACCCAGTACTTC.

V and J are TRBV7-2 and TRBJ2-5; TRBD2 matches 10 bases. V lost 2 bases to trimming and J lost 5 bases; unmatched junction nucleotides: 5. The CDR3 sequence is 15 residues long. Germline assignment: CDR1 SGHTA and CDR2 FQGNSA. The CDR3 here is CASSLRNSGGETQYF. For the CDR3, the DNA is TGTGCCAGCAGCTTACGGAATAGCGGGGGGGAGACCCAGTACTTC.